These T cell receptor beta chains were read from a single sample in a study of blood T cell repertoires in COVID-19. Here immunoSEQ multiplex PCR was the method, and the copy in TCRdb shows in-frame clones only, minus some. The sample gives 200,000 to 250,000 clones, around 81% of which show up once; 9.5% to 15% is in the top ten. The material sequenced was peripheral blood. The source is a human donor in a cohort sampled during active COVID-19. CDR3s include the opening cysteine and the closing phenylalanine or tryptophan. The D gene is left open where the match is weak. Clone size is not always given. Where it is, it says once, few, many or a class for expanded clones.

TGTGCCAGCAGCTTAGCCCCCGGACAGGATTTACTCCACTTT	CASSLAPGQDLLHF	TRBV7-2	TRBJ1-6	few	14	TRBD1
TGTGCCAGCAACGTCGGGACTAGCGGGTACGAGCAGTACTTC	CASNVGTSGYEQYF	TRBV28	TRBJ2-7	.	14	TRBD2
TGCGCCAGCAGCTACGGGGGAGACGGCTACAATGAGCAGTTCTTC	CASSYGGDGYNEQFF	TRBV5-1	TRBJ2-1	.	15	.
.	CASILGSNRGNTEAFF	TRBV21-1	TRBJ1-1	.	16	.
TGTGCCAGCAGTTTACAACTACAGGGAGGAAACACCATATATTTT	CASSLQLQGGNTIYF	TRBV28	TRBJ1-3	.	15	.
TGTGCCAGCAGTTCGATGGGTCCCAGGGATATGGGGTCCGGAAACACCATATATTTT	CASSSMGPRDMGSGNTIYF	TRBV28	TRBJ1-3	once	19	.
TGTGCCAGCAGCTTTTTAGAAGCCGGGGAGCTGTTTTTT	CASSFLEAGELFF	TRBV11-3	TRBJ2-2	many	13	.
TGTGCTAGCAGCTCGGGACTAGCGGGGGGCGATACGCAGTATTTT	CASSSGLAGGDTQYF	TRBV7-7	TRBJ2-3	.	15	TRBD2
TGTGCCAGCAGCCAGGGGCGGGGACTCTCGAACACTGAAGCTTTCTTT	CASSQGRGLSNTEAFF	TRBV4-2	TRBJ1-1	.	16	.
TGTGCCAGCAGCTTAGTCGGGGGTAGATCTTCGCAGGGCAATGAGCAGTTCTTC	CASSLVGGRSSQGNEQFF	TRBV7-2	TRBJ2-1	.	18	.
TGTGCCAGTAGTGTTTCCGGGACTAGCGGGAGATGGACCGGGGAGCTGTTTTTT	CASSVSGTSGRWTGELFF	TRBV19	TRBJ2-2	once	18	TRBD2
TGCGCCAGCAGCTATAGCGGGGGGGCTGTCTACGAGCAGTACTTC	CASSYSGGAVYEQYF	TRBV5-1	TRBJ2-7	many	15	TRBD2
TGTGCCAGCAGCTTAGGATCGACAGGGGATGGCTACACCTTC	CASSLGSTGDGYTF	TRBV7-3	TRBJ1-2	.	14	TRBD1
TGTGCCAGCAGCCAAGGGACAGAGGCCCTCTACGAGCAGTACTTC	CASSQGTEALYEQYF	TRBV4-2	TRBJ2-7	.	15	.
TGTGCCATCAGTGTGGGGGGGACAGGGGGCGAAGGAGTGCGGACCCAGCATTTT	CAISVGGTGGEGVRTQHF	TRBV10-3	TRBJ1-5	.	18	TRBD1
TGTGCCAGCAGCTTAACGGGGGTAGGGAATTCACCCCTCCACTTT	CASSLTGVGNSPLHF	TRBV7-2	TRBJ1-6	.	15	.
TGTGCCAGCAGCCCCACCGGGACTAGCGGGGGGGCGGATACGCAGTATTTT	CASSPTGTSGGADTQYF	TRBV7-2	TRBJ2-3	.	17	TRBD2
TGTGCCACCAGTGATTCCCAGGGGACAGGGTTCACTGAAGCTTTCTTT	CATSDSQGTGFTEAFF	TRBV24-1	TRBJ1-1	few	16	TRBD1
TGTGCCAGCAGCCGGGACGGGGGAAAGGCCATATATTTT	CASSRDGGKAIYF	TRBV7-2	TRBJ1-3	.	13	.
TGTGCCAGCAGCCCCGGGGGAGCTGGCTACACCTTC	CASSPGGAGYTF	TRBV3-1/TRBV3-2	TRBJ1-2	.	12	.
TGTGCCAGCAGCCACGCAGGACAGGGGGGGTTCCAAGAGACCCAGTACTTC	CASSHAGQGGFQETQYF	TRBV4-2	TRBJ2-5	.	17	TRBD1
TGCAGTGCTAGTTCCCGGACAGGGGCGATCCCGCCCCAGCATTTT	CSASSRTGAIPPQHF	TRBV20-1	TRBJ1-5	many	15	TRBD1
TGTGCCAGCAGCTGGGGGGTCGGAGCTGGAAACACCATATATTTT	CASSWGVGAGNTIYF	TRBV5-5	TRBJ1-3	.	15	.
TGCAGTGCTAGTTCGGACAGGGATAATCAGCCCCAGCATTTT	CSASSDRDNQPQHF	TRBV20-1	TRBJ1-5	.	14	TRBD1
TGTGCCAGCAGCCCTCTCGCCAGGGTTGGCACTGAAGCTTTCTTT	CASSPLARVGTEAFF	TRBV9	TRBJ1-1	.	15	.
TGCGCCAGCAGCTTGGCTCCGTCGAGCGGGGGCTACTACGAGCAGTACTTC	CASSLAPSSGGYYEQYF	TRBV5-1	TRBJ2-7	.	17	TRBD2
TGTGCCAGCAGTGACGGTGGGCGGGGGTCGACGGATACGCAGTATTTT	CASSDGGRGSTDTQYF	TRBV6-4	TRBJ2-3	.	16	TRBD2
TGCAGTGCGTCCGGGACTAGCGGGTCGTACTTC	CSASGTSGSYF	TRBV20-1	TRBJ2-7	.	11	TRBD2
TGTGCCAGCAGCTCCACCGGACAGGGGTGGTCTAATGAAAAACTGTTTTTT	CASSSTGQGWSNEKLFF	TRBV7-2	TRBJ1-4	.	17	TRBD1
TGTGCCAGCAGCTATTCCCGGGGGGTAAACACTGAAGCTTTCTTT	CASSYSRGVNTEAFF	TRBV7-2	TRBJ1-1	.	15	.
TGTGCCAGCAGCTTAACGTCGGGGTTTGGCTACACCTTC	CASSLTSGFGYTF	TRBV7-3	TRBJ1-2	few	13	.
TGTGCCAGCAGTTTAGCGGGGGGCCGGTCAGATACGCAGTATTTT	CASSLAGGRSDTQYF	TRBV28	TRBJ2-3	.	15	TRBD2
TGTGCCAGCTCACCCCTCGCGAGGCCAGACAAGGACAATGGCTACACCTTC	CASSPLARPDKDNGYTF	TRBV18	TRBJ1-2	.	17	.
TGTGCCAGCAGCTATTCTAGGAACACCATATATTTT	CASSYSRNTIYF	TRBV7-9	TRBJ1-3	.	12	.